This TCR beta chain originates from a study of T cells in localized non-small cell lung cancer (dated by TCRdb to about 2020). A note on the overall study: The study analyzed T cell repertoires of 200 to 300 early-stage NSCLC patients, comparing tumors and uninvolved tumor-adjacent lungs. A mean age of 66.3 years was recorded for the NSCLC patients, of whom around 120 were male and about a hundred were female. The cohort consisted of 236 treatment-naive NSCLC patients whose localized lung tumors had been resected. Study-wide findings and limitations: Uninvolved tumor-adjacent lung showed the highest T cell clonality, higher than tumor, which suggests more focused antigenic responses in the uninvolved tumor-adjacent lung. Of the top 100 tumor clones, a median of roughly 56 were detected in paired uninvolved adjacent lung; 28 were also among that lung's top 100. Because multi-region sequencing of the tumors was not done, intratumor heterogeneity could not be ruled out. Because the study design was exploratory, TCR variables were selected using unadjusted p-values without false-discovery rate correction. Higher blood T cell density associated with longer overall survival, while higher adjacent-lung clonality associated with shorter survival.

TCR beta CDR3 regions were sequenced from DNA using the immunoSEQ Assay. The authors' pipeline ran thus. T cell density was computed as TCR beta template counts normalized to usable DNA estimated by amplifying housekeeping genes. Richness was estimated using the preseqR package, with extrapolation to 400,000 templates for PBMC samples and to 120,000 templates for tissue samples. Clonality was calculated as one minus Pielou's evenness. Tissue-enriched TCRs were identified by differential abundance testing using productive amino-acid clonotypes, minimum total count 5 and alpha 0.1. The Jaccard Index and the Morisita Overlap Index were used to measure repertoire overlap between compartments. GLIPH clustered TCR beta CDR3s with public tetramer-defined viral CDR3s; viral motifs required at least three viral sequences plus V-gene enrichment. This is the immuneACCESS table as TCRdb keeps it, with only in-frame sequences that have V and J called. A part of the clones is gone; compared with another copy, unresolved V genes explain less than half, and the rest is unexplained. The V and J calls and clone size come from that table; D and trimming were worked out from the DNA. The sample has tens of thousands of clones on record, more than 75% of them singletons. The ten largest account for approximately 22% of the sample.

The CDR3 holds 14 amino acids from the cysteine to the phenylalanine. The CDR3 DNA has 42 bases and is translated from base 1. V is pruned by 6 bases and J by 9 bases, leaving 6 bases of the junction without a gene match. In the germline V gene, CDR1 corresponds to MNHEY and CDR2 to SVGAGI. At diagnosis, peripheral blood, uninvolved tumor-adjacent lung and tumor were collected and stored as a combination of fresh-frozen and FFPE material. For TCR repertoire profiling, blood samples were analyzed as peripheral blood mononuclear cells. This clone appeared a single time. Its antigen is not yet known. No base-level quality is on record; no much larger clone is a single base apart. The same CDR3 arises from other DNA sequences in this sample as well.

The sequencing used peripheral blood, collected before any cancer treatment. The chain couples TRBV6-5 to TRBJ1-6; 9 bases in the junction line up with TRBD1. The clonotype was recovered from a woman aged 40 to 75 with stage I squamous cell lung carcinoma. The sequence in DNA is TGTGCCAGCAGGGGACAGGGTGGTAGTTCACCCCTCCACTTT. Its coded protein is CASRGQGGSSPLHF.